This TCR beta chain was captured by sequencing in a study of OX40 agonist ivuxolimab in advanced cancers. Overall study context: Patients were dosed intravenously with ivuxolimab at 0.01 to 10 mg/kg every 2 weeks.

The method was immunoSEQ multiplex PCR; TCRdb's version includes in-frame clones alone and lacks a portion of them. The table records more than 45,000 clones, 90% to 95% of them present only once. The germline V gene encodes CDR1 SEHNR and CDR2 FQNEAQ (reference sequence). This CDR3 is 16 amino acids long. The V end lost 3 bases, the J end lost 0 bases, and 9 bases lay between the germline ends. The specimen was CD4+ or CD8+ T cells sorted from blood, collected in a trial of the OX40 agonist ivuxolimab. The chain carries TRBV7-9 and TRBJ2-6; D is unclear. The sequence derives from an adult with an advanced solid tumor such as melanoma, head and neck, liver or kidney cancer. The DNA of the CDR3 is TGTGCCAGCAGCTTTAACGGTGCCTCTGGGGCCAACGTCCTGACTTTC. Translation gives CASSFNGASGANVLTF.